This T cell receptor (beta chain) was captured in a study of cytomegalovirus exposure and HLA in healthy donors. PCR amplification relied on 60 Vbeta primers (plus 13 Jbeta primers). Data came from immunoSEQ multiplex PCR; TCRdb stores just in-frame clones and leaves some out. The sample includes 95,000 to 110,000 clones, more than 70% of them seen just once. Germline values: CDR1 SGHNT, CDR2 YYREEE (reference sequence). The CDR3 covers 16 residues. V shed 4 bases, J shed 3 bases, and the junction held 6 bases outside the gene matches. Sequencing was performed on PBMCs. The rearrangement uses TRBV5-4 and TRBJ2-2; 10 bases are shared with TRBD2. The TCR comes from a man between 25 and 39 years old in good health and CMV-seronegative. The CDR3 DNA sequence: TGTGCCAGCAGCGCGGGACTAGCGATTTACACCGGGGAGCTGTTTTTT. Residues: CASSAGLAIYTGELFF. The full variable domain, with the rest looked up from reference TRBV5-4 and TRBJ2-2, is ETGVTQSPTHLIKTRGQQVTLRCSSQSGHNTVSWYQQALGQGPQFIFQYYREEENGRGNFPPRFSGLQFPNYSSELNVNALELDDSALYLCASSAGLAIYTGELFFGEGSRLTVL.